These 18 T cell receptor beta chains were sequenced from one sample in a study of chemoradiotherapy in HPV16-positive cancers (dated by TCRdb to between 2021 and 2023). The library was generated by the immunoSEQ multiplex PCR assay. TCRdb mirrors the immuneACCESS table, restricted to in-frame sequences. Some clones are absent from its copies; in checked studies, under half trace to an unresolved V gene, and the reason for the others is unknown. The sample records roughly 14,000 clones, roughly nine tenths of which are singletons. The ten largest clones represent about 3.9% of the sample. The material was tumor tissue, obtained from a patient who underwent chemoradiotherapy. Receptor source: a human donor with HPV-associated anogenital cancer.

V and J are TRBV4-3 and TRBJ2-1, with 9 bases identical to TRBD1. The J segment lost 2 bases and the V segment lost 0 bases, leaving 2 bases of the junction unmatched. In germline, CDR1 is LGHNA, CDR2 YSLEER. This CDR3 has 16 residues. This CDR3 is CASSQEGQGTYNEQFF. In DNA, the CDR3 is TGCGCCAGCAGCCAAGAGGGACAGGGCACCTACAATGAGCAGTTCTTC.

The rearrangement links TRBV18 to TRBJ1-2; D remains ambiguous. From germline, CDR1 is KGHSH and CDR2 LQKENI. V lost 4 bases and J lost 7, with 10 bases in between. This CDR3 has 12 residues. For the CDR3, the DNA is TGTGCCAGCTCACGGCCACAGTCTGGCTACACCTTC. Amino acid sequence: CASSRPQSGYTF.

This chain connects TRBV7-3 to TRBJ2-3; possibly TRBD1 or TRBD2 for D (5 bases each). The CDR3 covers 13 residues. CDR1 SGHTA and CDR2 FQGTGA come from the germline V gene. V lost 6 bases, J lost 2 bases, and 9 bases lay in between. This chain's CDR3 is CASSRDHTDTQYF. The CDR3 DNA sequence: TGTGCCAGCAGTCGGGACCACACAGATACGCAGTATTTT. Based on the CDR3 plus reference TRBV7-3 and TRBJ2-3, the full variable domain is GAGVSQTPSNKVTEKGKYVELRCDPISGHTALYWYRQSLGQGPEFLIYFQGTGAADDSGLPNDRFFAVRPEGSVSTLKIQRTERGDSAVYLCASSRDHTDTQYFGPGTRLTVL.

This chain uses TRBV5-1 with TRBJ1-2; D gene ambiguous. The CDR3 totals 12 residues. The V and J ends lost 4 bases and 5 bases respectively, with 9 bases between them. CDR1 is SGHRS and CDR2 is YFSETQ in the germline V gene. CDR3 region: CASSEYMYGYTF. CDR3 nucleotide sequence: TGCGCCAGCAGCGAATACATGTATGGCTACACCTTC.

The V and J genes are TRBV5-5 and TRBJ1-1, with D unresolved. CDR3 length: 13 amino acids. From germline, CDR1 is SGHKS and CDR2 YYEKEE (reference sequence). Trimming removed 0 bases from V and 10 bases from J, with 13 bases in between. CDR3 DNA: TGTGCCAGCAGCTTGGAGGTGCTGGCGGGAGCTTTCTTT. Its translation: CASSLEVLAGAFF.

Written as DNA, the CDR3 is TGTGCCAGCAGCTCCTACAGGGATACTGGGGCCAACGTCCTGACTTTC. Translated, it gives CASSSYRDTGANVLTF. V is TRBV5-8 and J is TRBJ2-6, with D maybe TRBD1 (6 bases). The V gene lost 3 bases and the J gene lost 2 bases, with 12 bases spanning the gap. Germline V gene lookup returns CDR1 SGHTS and CDR2 YDEGEE. The CDR3 is 16 residues long.

The V gene is TRBV4-1, the J gene TRBJ2-1; D remains ambiguous. V was cut by 2 bases and J by 7 bases, with 15 bases left in between. Germline CDR1 is MGHRA and CDR2 is YSYEKL. The CDR3 covers 15 residues. CDR3 loop: CASSQIPGPKNEQFF. In nucleotides, the CDR3 is TGCGCCAGCAGCCAAATACCCGGTCCCAAAAATGAGCAGTTCTTC.

This chain joins TRBV13 and TRBJ2-1; D may be TRBD1 or TRBD2 (5 bases each). The CDR3 has 18 amino acids. In germline, CDR1 is PRHDT, CDR2 FYEKMQ (reference sequence). Deletions cut 4 bases from V and 0 bases from J, with 19 bases between. The CDR3 reads CASSSGLEGLASYNEQFF. DNA for the CDR3: TGTGCCAGCAGCTCCGGGTTAGAGGGGCTCGCCTCCTACAATGAGCAGTTCTTC.

The chain employs TRBV29-1 and TRBJ2-3; 9 nucleotides align to TRBD1. There are 12 residues in the CDR3. Germline V lookup: CDR1 SQVTM, CDR2 ANQGSEA. Trimming took 5 bases from V and 6 from J; bases not matched to a gene: 3. CDR3 in amino acids: CSVQQGADTQYF. The CDR3 DNA reads as TGCAGCGTTCAACAGGGGGCGGATACGCAGTATTTT.

The V call is TRBV12-5, the J call TRBJ2-1; TRBD2 matches 8 bases. The CDR3 runs 16 residues. Germline assignment: CDR1 LGHNT and CDR2 FRNRAP. V gave up 6 bases and J gave up 5 bases; unmatched junction bases: 12. CDR3 sequence: CASGMSGTRTNNEQFF. The CDR3 DNA is TGTGCTAGTGGCATGTCCGGGACTAGGACCAACAATGAGCAGTTCTTC.

The chain has TRBV5-6 and TRBJ1-2; D is ambiguous. CDR3 length: 14 amino acids. Trimming took off 0 bases at V and 4 bases at J, with 10 bases between the two ends. From germline, CDR1 is SGHDT and CDR2 YYEEEE. The CDR3 nucleotides are TGTGCCAGCAGCTTGGGTAGCCCGGTCTATGGCTACACCTTC. This codes for CASSLGSPVYGYTF.

The CDR3 region is CASSNDRGETQYF. The CDR3 DNA sequence: TGTGCCAGCAGCAACGACAGGGGAGAGACCCAGTACTTC. The chain uses TRBV7-2 and TRBJ2-5, with TRBD1 matching over 8 bases. Trimming cost V 5 bases and J 4 bases; bases outside gene matches: 3. CDR1 is SGHTA and CDR2 is FQGNSA in the germline V gene. This CDR3 is built from 13 residues.

The rearrangement links TRBV5-4 to TRBJ2-5; 7 nucleotides line up with TRBD1. The CDR3 is made up of 15 amino acids. Germline V gene sequence: CDR1 SGHNT, CDR2 YYREEE (reference sequence). Germline trimming cut 5 bases from V and 3 bases from J; bases unmatched to any gene: 10. CDR3 sequence: CASSRLGGEEETQYF. In nucleotides, the CDR3 is TGTGCCAGCAGTCGGTTAGGGGGCGAAGAAGAGACCCAGTACTTC. The variable domain in full, completed from reference TRBV5-4 and TRBJ2-5, reads ETGVTQSPTHLIKTRGQQVTLRCSSQSGHNTVSWYQQALGQGPQFIFQYYREEENGRGNFPPRFSGLQFPNYSSELNVNALELDDSALYLCASSRLGGEEETQYFGPGTRLLVL.

The chain carries TRBV5-1 and TRBJ2-7, with 7 bases that match TRBD2. The CDR3 covers 16 residues. CDR1 is SGHRS, CDR2 YFSETQ, per germline. J was trimmed by 4 bases and V by 0 bases; bases with no gene match: 10. The CDR3 loop is CASSLVSASGPYEQYF. The DNA for the CDR3 is TGCGCCAGCAGCTTGGTATCGGCTAGCGGTCCATACGAGCAGTACTTC.

This chain connects TRBV2 to TRBJ2-1; 11 bases line up with TRBD2. Germline V gives CDR1 SNHLY, CDR2 FYNNEI. CDR3 length: 15 residues. V trimming: 5 bases; J trimming: 2 bases; junction bases outside the gene matches: 2. The CDR3 nucleotides read TGTGCCAGCAGTTTTAGCGGGAGGGCCTACAATGAGCAGTTCTTC. Its translation: CASSFSGRAYNEQFF.

This clone was counted between two and nine times. The V gene is TRBV14, the J gene TRBJ2-3; D unresolved. Trimming took off 0 bases at V and 5 bases at J, with 15 bases between the two ends. The CDR3 runs 16 residues. The germline V gene encodes CDR1 SGHDN and CDR2 FVKESK. The CDR3 loop is CASSQEFQVLGDTQYF. Here the CDR3 DNA reads TGTGCCAGCAGCCAAGAGTTTCAGGTGTTGGGAGATACGCAGTATTTT.

This chain uses TRBV29-1 with TRBJ2-5, with 14 bases identical to TRBD2. Germline V gives CDR1 SQVTM, CDR2 ANQGSEA. V shed 0 bases, J shed 5 bases, and the junction held 5 bases outside the gene matches. There are 16 residues in the CDR3. CDR3 residues: CSVEDPGLAGAETQYF. The CDR3 coding sequence is TGCAGCGTTGAAGATCCGGGACTAGCGGGAGCGGAGACCCAGTACTTC.

The rearrangement links TRBV5-6 to TRBJ2-7, with a possible D match to TRBD2 (7 bases). The germline V gene has CDR1 SGHDT and CDR2 YYEEEE. This CDR3 region has 15 residues. The V and J ends lost 2 bases and 6 bases respectively, with 18 bases between them. The CDR3: CASSLGGDSLLEQYF. The CDR3 DNA reads TGTGCCAGCAGCTTAGGGGGGGACTCTCTACTCGAGCAGTACTTC.